This T cell receptor (beta chain) was retrieved from a study of regulatory T cells in long-lasting Graves disease (dated by TCRdb to the early 2020s). For the study in its entirety: Newly diagnosed Graves' disease patients had taken antithyroid drugs for less than 3 months. Persistent Graves' disease patients were compared with newly diagnosed Graves' disease patients by peripheral blood TCR sequencing and RNA sequencing. A total of approximately 35 samples underwent TCR sequencing: about 13 from persistent and approximately 20 from newly diagnosed Graves' disease patients. The study was registered as a clinical trial and conducted in China. What the study reported, not specific to this receptor: TRBV28, TRBJ1-2 and TRBJ2-5 were preferentially used in persistent disease, while TRBV20-1 and TRBJ2-1 were favored in newly diagnosed disease. As a limitation, the authors acknowledged that the small sample size may reduce accuracy. Patients with persistent disease shared more public clonotypes (around 2,700) than newly diagnosed patients did (approximately 990). Compared with newly diagnosed patients, patients with persistent Graves' disease had lower TCR Shannon entropy and fewer highly expanded clones, which suggests clonal expansion. Peripheral blood alone was examined, since thyroid tissue, which constituted the primary lesion, could not be accessed. Sequencing and analysis were limited to the TCR beta chain.

Read against the paper, the sample's time point label means: newly diagnosed GD, antithyroid drugs for less than 3 months. For both TCR sequencing and RNA sequencing, RNA was extracted from PBMCs in TRIzol. Graves' disease was diagnosed according to American Thyroid Association guidelines. Recruitment of patients was carried out at an endocrinology department in Xi'an, China. Each patient gave approximately 10 milliliters of peripheral blood, collected in an EDTA anticoagulant tube. Ficoll Paque Plus density gradient separation was used to isolate PBMCs, and no further T cell sorting was done. An Agilent 2100 Bioanalyzer and agarose gel were used to check RNA quality, and a NanoDrop 2000 was used to measure RNA concentration. Inclusive of the bounding cysteine and phenylalanine, the CDR3 is 15 residues long. CDR3 DNA only is kept here, 45 bases in frame from base 1. The germline V gene encodes CDR1 LGHDT and CDR2 YNNKEL (reference sequence). Compared with germline, V lacks 3 bases and J lacks 2 bases; bases without a gene match: 3.

The method behind the library was multiplex PCR. For sequencing, an Illumina HiSeq 4000 was employed. CDR3 regions were amplified by Arm-PCR with iRepertoire HTBI primers to construct TCR beta libraries. Before sequencing, the PCR products went through gel purification. As for the original processing: Across samples, about 63 TRBV and 14 TRBJ segments were identified and used for gene usage analysis of CDR3 amino acid clonotypes. Filtered high-quality paired reads were merged into contigs using COPE and FqMerger. Contigs were aligned with BLAST to IMGT TRBV, TRBD and TRBJ reference genes, and CDR3 was defined per IMGT. Any clonotype with a frequency above 0.1% was classified as a highly expanded clone. Repertoire diversity was measured by Shannon entropy, and V-J evenness by the Gini coefficient. A clonotype found in more than one individual was treated as public. TCRdb passed the public sequencing reads through fastp at Q25 and MiXCR, retaining productive beta sequences. All rows with the same CDR3 protein become a single entry with the most common DNA and genes. These V and J calls originate from TCRdb's pipeline instead of the authors' own analysis. In this sample the table shows 500,000 or so distinct CDR3 sequences, approximately 16% of which occur a single time. The ten largest make up more than 20% of the sample.

This clonotype was picked up many times. There is no known antigen for this receptor. No clone much larger than this one lies a single base away; base qualities are absent. The data were also submitted as part of a second study, on T cells in Graves' hyperthyroidism and ophthalmopathy. According to the second study: A patient counted as having stable Graves' hyperthyroidism if no progression to ophthalmopathy occurred over 18 months of follow-up. Hyperthyroidism patients were newly diagnosed, with disease duration under 2 months, and aged 18 to 65 years. Exclusion was applied to patients with uncontrolled infections, other autoimmune diseases, pregnancy or lactation. Diagnoses relied on clinical symptoms, serum thyroxine and TRAb, thyroid ultrasound and orbital computed tomography. For the first round of RT-PCR on the TCR CDR3, the HTBI primer set was used together with the Qiagen OneStep RT-PCR kit. Most expanded thyroid clonotypes (frequency above 0.001) were also detected in blood, a finding suggesting that blood repertoires may reflect thyroid immune responses. A model built on a 13 V-J signature distinguished ophthalmopathy from stable hyperthyroidism, reaching about 88% sensitivity and under 84% specificity in cross-validation and 80%/75% in testing. In validation, the model predicted progression to ophthalmopathy with about 71% sensitivity and around 72% specificity, a median of 6.5 months before onset. To identify distinguishing TCR V-J signatures, a discovery cohort of 100 patients was used, comprising some 45 with Graves' ophthalmopathy and approximately 58 with stable Graves' hyperthyroidism. Prospective prediction of ophthalmopathy was tested in an independent validation cohort of fewer than 20 hyperthyroidism patients and some 17 patients who later progressed to ophthalmopathy. The 100 discovery patients were randomly split 7:3 into training and test sets. In addition, the study compared T-cell repertoires in thyroid tissue and in blood from about 6 Graves' hyperthyroidism patients. Once sampling was done, hyperthyroidism patients were given methimazole at a starting dose of 30 mg daily, whereas ophthalmopathy patients were given high-dose intravenous methylprednisolone. The libraries were constructed in a second round of multiplex PCR and then size-selected and purified. Libraries were sequenced paired-end with 100 bp reads on an Illumina HiSeq2000. Raw data were processed with SOAPnuke, discarding reads with adapters, uncalled bases, mean Phred below 15, or no exact constant-primer or identifier match. COPE v1.2.5 was used to merge high-quality paired reads, and clonotypes were defined as unique nucleotide sequences. MiTCR v1.1 was used to align the clonotypes against IMGT TRBV, TRBD and TRBJ reference segments. Analysis was restricted to V-J combinations with a frequency above 0.0001, which covered approximately 99% of repertoires. A TCS score was defined as the ratio of F50 (clonal expansion) to E x V (chaos), with BLOSUM62-based TCRdist applied between CDR3 peptides within each V-J. Welch's t-statistics and random forest reduced 450 to 600 V-J features to roughly 13, which were used in a naive Bayes classifier (R e1071). Sample size was not statistically predetermined, and investigators were not blinded to group allocation. According to the paper, TCR Vbeta CDR3 sequencing was carried out on 135 peripheral blood samples, which came from fewer than 50 ophthalmopathy, 70 to 80 hyperthyroidism and roughly 17 progressor patients.

This material consisted of peripheral blood mononuclear cells (PBMCs), taken at new diagnosis, from a patient treated with antithyroid drugs. The sequence is built from TRBV3-1 and TRBJ2-7; TRBD1 fits 11 bases in the junction. This receptor was identified in a woman aged 40-65 years with Graves disease. Donor details come from another sample of the same person, matched by shared clones. The DNA reads as follows: TGTGCCAGCAGCCAGGGGACAGGGGGACCCTACGAGCAGTACTTC. The resulting protein is CASSQGTGGPYEQYF.